The 25 T cell receptor beta chains listed next were all sequenced from one sample in a study of T cells in Graves' hyperthyroidism and ophthalmopathy. What was amplified from RNA transcripts were TCR beta CDR3 regions. The HTBI primer set was used in a first-round RT-PCR of the TCR CDR3. Using its own MiXCR run on the multiplex PCR reads, TCRdb lists one record per CDR3 protein. The sample carries about 640,000 distinct CDR3 sequences, around 13% recorded once. The sample taken for sequencing was blood. Receptors were obtained from a woman aged 45-60 years with Graves' ophthalmopathy.

The V gene is TRBV29-1, the J gene TRBJ1-4; D is perhaps TRBD1 (6 bases). This CDR3 is built from 16 residues. The germline CDR1 and CDR2 sequences are SQVTM and ANQGSEA. V was trimmed by 0 bases and J by 6 bases, leaving 17 bases between them. CDR3 sequence: CSVEDRSQGRHEKLFF. In DNA, the CDR3 is TGCAGCGTTGAAGATCGCTCGCAGGGGAGGCATGAAAAACTGTTTTTT.

A few counts support this clonotype. J is TRBJ2-3 and V is TRBV3-1, with TRBD2 matching 13 bases. Germline lookup yields CDR1 LGHDT and CDR2 YNNKEL (reference sequence). There are 20 residues in the CDR3. Losses at the gene ends were 2 bases for V and 0 bases for J; bases not matched to a gene: 11. The CDR3 coding sequence is TGTGCCAGCAGCCAATCAGGGACTAGCGGGGAATTAACTAGCACAGATACGCAGTATTTT. Protein: CASSQSGTSGELTSTDTQYF.

The rearrangement joins TRBV20-1 to TRBJ2-2; D could derive from TRBD1 or TRBD2 (5 bases each). Trimming left V 2 bases short and J 7 bases short, with 11 bases between. The CDR3 has 13 amino acids. The V gene's germline CDR1 is DFQATT and CDR2 SNEGSKA (reference sequence). In DNA, the CDR3 is TGCAGTGCTAGAAACCCGGGACGCGGGGAGCTGTTTTTT. Translating gives CSARNPGRGELFF.

This clonotype appeared many times. The chain combines TRBV11-2 with TRBJ2-2; 8 bases are shared with TRBD2. Looked up from germline, CDR1 is SGHAT and CDR2 is FQNNGV. This CDR3 spans 15 amino acids. Trimming cost V 4 bases and J 4 bases; bases outside gene matches: 5. The CDR3 DNA reads as TGTGCCAGCAGCTCCCAGCGGGAGAGCACCGGGGAGCTGTTTTTT. Its translation is CASSSQRESTGELFF.

This clonotype was seen only a few times. This rearrangement joins TRBV20-1 to TRBJ2-3; D is uncertain. Trimming cost V 0 bases and J 2 bases, with 9 bases left between them. Germline V gives CDR1 DFQATT, CDR2 SNEGSKA (reference sequence). The CDR3 sequence is 14 residues long. CDR3 loop: CSARDWRDTDTQYF. CDR3 nucleotides: TGCAGTGCTAGAGATTGGAGAGACACAGATACGCAGTATTTT.

This clonotype appeared many times. Here the CDR3 reads CASRNLGGGTYNEQFF. CDR3 DNA: TGTGCCAGCAGAAACCTAGGGGGTGGAACCTACAATGAGCAGTTCTTC. The rearrangement links TRBV19 to TRBJ2-1, with D possibly TRBD1 on 6 matching bases. CDR3 length: 16 residues. Germline CDR1 reads LNHDA; CDR2 reads SQIVND (reference sequence). The germline V and J ends were trimmed by 9 bases and 2 bases, with 20 bases remaining between them.

The chain combines TRBV9 with TRBJ2-7, with 10 positions matching TRBD1. The V and J ends lost 0 bases and 5 bases, in that order; junction bases with no gene match: 8. The CDR3 extends over 16 amino acids. Germline CDR1 is SGDLS and CDR2 is YYNGEE. The CDR3 region is CASSVGEGTGDNEQYF. DNA for the CDR3: TGTGCCAGCAGCGTAGGGGAGGGGACAGGGGATAACGAGCAGTACTTC.

This clonotype came up many times. The rearrangement joins TRBV12-3 or TRBV12-4 to TRBJ2-7, with D possibly TRBD1 on 6 matching bases. Trimming removed 5 bases from V and 4 bases from J, with 18 bases in between. This CDR3 contains 15 residues. The CDR3 region is CASSPPGQTTYEQYF. The CDR3 DNA reads TGTGCCAGCAGTCCCCCAGGACAGACAACGTACGAGCAGTACTTC.

This chain joins TRBV9 and TRBJ1-2; TRBD1 is a possible D gene (5 bases). Germline-derived CDR1 and CDR2 are SGDLS and YYNGEE. CDR3 size: 15 residues. Trimming shortened V by 0 bases and J by 2 bases, and 11 bases separated the two germline ends. The DNA for the CDR3 is TGTGCCAGCAGCGTAGTCGCGGGACCCAACTATGGCTACACCTTC. This codes for CASSVVAGPNYGYTF.

This clonotype has ten or more counts. The chain uses TRBV5-6 and TRBJ2-5, with no clear D. V shed 0 bases and J shed 6 bases, with 9 bases lying between them. The CDR3 spans 13 residues. Germline CDR1 reads SGHDT; CDR2 reads YYEEEE. CDR3 bases: TGTGCCAGCAGCTTGGGTATTCAACAGACCCAGTACTTC. Its translation: CASSLGIQQTQYF. Full variable domain (missing parts from reference TRBV5-6 and TRBJ2-5): DAGVTQSPTHLIKTRGQQVTLRCSPKSGHDTVSWYQQALGQGPQFIFQYYEEEERQRGNFPDRFSGHQFPNYSSELNVNALLLGDSALYLCASSLGIQQTQYFGPGTRLLVL.

This clonotype has a count of ten or more. V is TRBV7-3 and J is TRBJ2-1, with 14 bases aligning to TRBD2. CDR3 length: 14 amino acids. The J segment lost 9 bases and the V segment lost 4 bases, leaving 2 bases of the junction unmatched. From germline, CDR1 is SGHTA and CDR2 FQGTGA. The CDR3 nucleotides read TGTGCCAGCAGCTCGGGACTAGCGGGAGTTGAGCAGTTCTTC. As protein: CASSSGLAGVEQFF.

This clonotype was detected only a few times. The CDR3 region has the DNA TGTGCCAGCACCTCTACCGGGACAGGTTCTTTACGGCAGTACTTC. Translating it yields CASTSTGTGSLRQYF. The J gene is TRBJ2-7, the V gene TRBV6-1; TRBD1 agrees at 8 bases. The CDR3 spans 15 residues. CDR1 MNHNS and CDR2 SASEGT come from the germline V gene. V shed 7 bases, J shed 9 bases, and the junction held 17 bases outside the gene matches.

Ten or more counts support this clonotype. CDR3 sequence (DNA): TGTGCCATTCAGGGACAGGGAAACTATGGCTACACCTTC. Translation gives CAIQGQGNYGYTF. The rearrangement uses TRBV7-2 and TRBJ1-2; TRBD1 aligns across 9 bases. Germline CDR1 SGHTA, CDR2 FQGNSA. This CDR3 contains 13 residues. V lost 10 bases, J lost 2 bases, and 5 bases stayed unmatched. Full variable domain (missing parts from reference TRBV7-2 and TRBJ1-2): GAGVSQSPSNKVTEKGKDVELRCDPISGHTALYWYRQSLGQGLEFLIYFQGNSAPDKSGLPSDRFSAERTGGSVSTLTIQRTQQEDSAVYLCAIQGQGNYGYTFGSGTRLTVV.

This clonotype was detected a few times. The chain links TRBV7-9 to TRBJ2-2, with D perhaps matching TRBD2 (6 bases). V lost 2 bases and J 7 bases, leaving 14 bases between the germline ends. The CDR3 has 15 amino acids. Germline V gene lookup returns CDR1 SEHNR and CDR2 FQNEAQ (reference sequence). The CDR3 nucleotides read TGTGCCAGCAGCTTAAGGCGGGAAAAGGGCGGGGAGCTGTTTTTT. Translation gives CASSLRREKGGELFF.

This clonotype was observed many times. The chain is built from TRBV12-3 or TRBV12-4 and TRBJ2-7; no definite D call. V was shortened by 5 bases and J by 4 bases, with 15 bases between the two germline ends. The length of the CDR3 is 14 residues. CDR3 protein: CASSPSNVGYEQYF. The CDR3 DNA follows: TGTGCCAGCAGTCCAAGTAATGTCGGGTACGAGCAGTACTTC.

This clonotype appeared many times. J is TRBJ2-7 and V is TRBV7-2; TRBD2 agrees at 8 bases. CDR3 length: 17 residues. Germline V gives CDR1 SGHTA, CDR2 FQGNSA. The V segment lost 1 base and the J segment 3 bases; nucleotides outside the gene matches: 11. The CDR3 sequence: CASSLVGLVDPLYEQYF. CDR3 sequence (DNA): TGTGCCAGCAGCTTAGTGGGACTAGTAGACCCCCTCTACGAGCAGTACTTC.

This clonotype was found many times. The J gene is TRBJ2-1, the V gene TRBV6-1; the D is unclear. From germline, CDR1 is MNHNS and CDR2 SASEGT. V was shortened by 7 bases and J by 0 bases, with 13 bases between the two germline ends. The CDR3 runs to 15 residues. The CDR3 DNA sequence: TGTGCCAGCACCTCTTCCGGTAGCTCCTACAATGAGCAGTTCTTC. It translates to CASTSSGSSYNEQFF.

CDR3 coding DNA: TGTGCCAGTACGTTCCGGGGTCGGAGCAATCAGCCCCAGCATTTT. Translation: CASTFRGRSNQPQHF. The V gene is TRBV19, the J gene TRBJ1-5, with no clear D. CDR3 length: 15 amino acids. Looked up from germline, CDR1 is LNHDA and CDR2 is SQIVND (reference sequence). Trimming removed 7 bases at V and 1 base at J, with 14 bases between.

In this sample, this clonotype turned up many times. This rearrangement joins TRBV10-3 to TRBJ1-6, with 12 bases fitting TRBD1. Unmatched junction bases numbered 19, after V lost 9 bases and J lost 10 bases. Germline V gene lookup returns CDR1 ENHRY and CDR2 SYGVKD. CDR3 length equals 18 residues. CDR3 residues: CAIIRGGQGALEGSPLHF. CDR3 nucleotide sequence: TGTGCCATTATAAGAGGGGGACAGGGGGCCTTGGAAGGATCACCCCTCCACTTT.

This clonotype turned up a few times. The V and J genes are TRBV7-3 and TRBJ2-1, with TRBD1 matching over 10 bases. Trimming cost V 0 bases and J 9 bases; bases outside gene matches: 8. The CDR3 covers 16 residues. Germline loops: CDR1 SGHTA, CDR2 FQGTGA. The CDR3: CASSLTSDRGAREQFF. CDR3 DNA: TGTGCCAGCAGCTTAACCTCGGACAGGGGGGCGCGTGAGCAGTTCTTC.

This chain joins TRBV19 and TRBJ2-1; 7 bases align to TRBD2. V trimming: 3 bases; J trimming: 6 bases; junction bases outside the gene matches: 2. Germline CDR1 reads LNHDA; CDR2 reads SQIVND (reference sequence). The CDR3 spans 13 residues. The CDR3 loop reads CASSIGLGNEQFF. As DNA, the CDR3 is TGTGCCAGTAGTATTGGACTAGGCAATGAGCAGTTCTTC.

This clonotype was recorded at least ten times. This rearrangement joins TRBV30 to TRBJ2-3, with a possible D match to TRBD2 (5 bases). Germline CDR1 and CDR2: GTSNPN and SVGIG (reference sequence). The CDR3 runs 14 residues. V lost 0 bases and J 1 base, leaving 8 bases between the germline ends. In DNA form, the CDR3 reads TGTGCCTGGAGTGTGGGTAGCGGCACAGATACGCAGTATTTT. It translates to CAWSVGSGTDTQYF.

This clonotype was detected only a few times. V usage is TRBV6-1 and J usage is TRBJ1-5; 8 positions agree with TRBD1. The V gene end was trimmed by 6 bases and the J gene end by 1 base; junction bases not matched to a gene: 5. The CDR3 sequence is 15 residues long. Germline V CDR1 and CDR2: MNHNS, SASEGT. CDR3 DNA sequence: TGTGCCAGCAGAAACAGGGGGGCCAGCAATCAGCCCCAGCATTTT. This sequence encodes CASRNRGASNQPQHF.

This chain joins TRBV28 and TRBJ1-2; unclear D gene. This CDR3 region has 14 residues. Germline assignment: CDR1 MDHEN and CDR2 SYDVKM. Between the trimmed V and J ends, which lost 1 base and 8 bases, there was a span of 14 bases. The chain's CDR3 is CASSLSVGFEGYTF. The CDR3 coding sequence is TGTGCCAGCAGTTTATCGGTAGGGTTTGAGGGCTACACCTTC.

This clonotype was seen at least ten times. The chain recombines TRBV20-1 with TRBJ2-3, with a weak D call TRBD1 (5 bases). The CDR3 totals 16 residues. V gave up 2 bases and J gave up 2 bases, with 17 bases separating them. Germline V CDR1 and CDR2: DFQATT, SNEGSKA (reference sequence). The CDR3 reads CSARTWTLTITDTQYF. Written as DNA, the CDR3 is TGCAGTGCTAGAACATGGACACTCACAATCACAGATACGCAGTATTTT.